The 20 T cell receptor beta chains in this list originate from one sample, sequenced in a study of CD8+ T cells in alopecia areata. The authors extracted RNA and reverse transcribed it into cDNA as the sequencing template. The protocol was immunoSEQ multiplex PCR, while the TCRdb copy is restricted to in-frame clones and leaves out a portion. Of 200,000 to 250,000 clones listed, 50% to 60% are singletons. Sample treatment: oral pan-JAK inhibitor, 5-10 mg twice daily. Material: CD4+ T cells sorted from blood, obtained at week 4, from a patient treated with tofacitinib. Receptors were obtained from a human donor with alopecia areata.

This clone came up a few times. This sequence joins TRBV29-1 and TRBJ2-2; the match to TRBD2 covers 10 bases. J was trimmed by 4 bases and V by 7 bases; bases with no gene match: 9. CDR1 SQVTM and CDR2 ANQGSEA come from the germline V gene. This CDR3 is 15 amino acids long. The CDR3 region is CSATLLAGSTGELFF. CDR3 in DNA: TGCAGCGCTACCTTACTAGCGGGGAGCACCGGGGAGCTGTTTTTT.

This clone was found once. This CDR3 reads CSVIQGRDIQYF. In DNA, the CDR3 is TGCAGCGTTATTCAGGGACGGGACATTCAGTACTTC. The genes are TRBV29-1 and TRBJ2-4, with D perhaps TRBD1 or TRBD2 (5 bases each). The CDR3 consists of 12 residues. Germline-derived CDR1 and CDR2 are SQVTM and ANQGSEA. V was cut by 5 bases and J by 8 bases, with 13 bases left in between.

This chain joins TRBV30 and TRBJ2-5; 11 bases map to TRBD2. Per the germline V gene, CDR1 is GTSNPN and CDR2 is SVGIG (reference sequence). The CDR3 has 15 amino acids. After removal of 5 bases from V and 5 bases from J, the junction contained 10 bases not matched to a gene. CDR3 coding DNA: TGTGCCTGGGGAATTGGGACTAGCGGCTCCGAGACCCAGTACTTC. Amino acids: CAWGIGTSGSETQYF.

This chain joins TRBV9 and TRBJ2-7; possibly TRBD1 for D (6 bases). With 3 bases removed from V and 3 bases from J, the gap between germline ends came to 13 bases. Germline assignment: CDR1 SGDLS and CDR2 YYNGEE. The CDR3 sequence is 14 residues long. The CDR3 region is CASSAQNRDYEQYF. The CDR3 DNA is TGTGCCAGCAGCGCCCAGAACAGGGACTACGAGCAGTACTTC.

This clone has only a few counts. The chain combines TRBV2 with TRBJ2-7; 8 nucleotides line up with TRBD2. After removal of 4 bases from V and 7 bases from J, the junction contained 9 bases not matched to a gene. The CDR3 sequence is 14 residues long. Germline lookup yields CDR1 SNHLY and CDR2 FYNNEI. Here the CDR3 DNA reads TGTGCCAGCAGTGTGCAGCGGGGGCCACTGGAGCAGTACTTC. Its protein is CASSVQRGPLEQYF.

The chain couples TRBV6-6 to TRBJ1-4; D perhaps matches TRBD1 (5 bases). Germline V CDR1 and CDR2: MNHNY, SVGAGI (reference sequence). V lost 8 bases to trimming and J lost 8 bases, with 12 bases between them. The CDR3 length is 12 residues. This chain's CDR3 is CASHRGREKLFF. Written as DNA, the CDR3 is TGTGCCAGCCATCGGGGCAGGGAAAAACTGTTTTTT.

This clone was observed a few times. The rearrangement uses TRBV18 and TRBJ2-3, with D tentatively TRBD2 (6 bases). CDR1 and CDR2 from the germline V gene are KGHSH and LQKENI. CDR3 length: 16 amino acids. V lost 4 bases, J lost 3 bases, and 17 bases lay in between. CDR3 residues: CASSRRDFQQTDTQYF. Written as DNA, the CDR3 is TGTGCCAGCTCACGTCGGGACTTCCAACAAACAGATACGCAGTATTTT.

This clone showed up just once. This chain connects TRBV2 to TRBJ2-1, with D hard to call. Germline CDR1 is SNHLY and CDR2 is FYNNEI. There are 10 residues in the CDR3. The germline V and J ends were trimmed by 4 bases and 10 bases, with 5 bases remaining between them. DNA of the CDR3: TGTGCCAGCAGTGTGGGGGAGCAGTTCTTC. Encoded protein: CASSVGEQFF.

The sample holds one count of this clone. This chain connects TRBV2 to TRBJ1-1; 8 bases fit TRBD1. V lost 8 bases and J lost 10; bases outside the gene matches: 3. Germline V gene data show CDR1 as SNHLY and CDR2 as FYNNEI. The CDR3 sequence is 10 residues long. CDR3 in amino acids: CASGDRLAFF. The CDR3 DNA reads TGTGCCAGCGGGGACAGGTTAGCTTTCTTT.

This clone has more than one count but fewer than ten. The germline gene is not matched at one end of the junction; a read error may be the cause. The V call is TRBV7-2, the J call TRBJ1-6; TRBD1 might be the D (6 bases). Germline CDR1 SGHTA, CDR2 FQGNSA. The CDR3 is made up of 17 amino acids. For the CDR3, the DNA is TGCGCCAGCAGCCAAGTTACGGGGGGCGCGAATAATTCACCCCTCCACTTT. This codes for CASSQVTGGANNSPLHF. The variable domain in full, with the rest retrieved from reference TRBV7-2 and TRBJ1-6, is GAGVSQSPSNKVTEKGKDVELRCDPISGHTALYWYRQSLGQGLEFLIYFQGNSAPDKSGLPSDRFSAERTGGSVSTLTIQRTQQEDSAVYLCASSQVTGGANNSPLHFGNGTRLTVT.

The gene calls are TRBV4-2 and TRBJ2-3; D possibly corresponds to TRBD1 (6 bases). V was trimmed by 1 base and J by 5 bases, leaving 10 bases between them. This CDR3 spans 14 amino acids. CDR1 is LGHNA, CDR2 YNFKEQ, per germline. In DNA form, the CDR3 reads TGTGCCAGCAGCCAAGCAGGGGTTAAAGATACGCAGTATTTT. Its protein product is CASSQAGVKDTQYF.

There are a few counts of this clone. The chain couples TRBV2 to TRBJ2-5; no firm D call. V was shortened by 1 base and J by 2 bases, with 5 bases between the two germline ends. The CDR3 spans 13 residues. Germline assignment: CDR1 SNHLY and CDR2 FYNNEI. CDR3 nucleotide sequence: TGTGCCAGCAGTGAAGGTATTCAAGAGACCCAGTACTTC. It codes for CASSEGIQETQYF.

This clone occurred a few times. The chain employs TRBV4-3 and TRBJ2-3; tentative D call: TRBD2 (6 bases). Germline values: CDR1 LGHNA, CDR2 YSLEER. This CDR3 has 15 amino acids. V was cut by 1 base and J by 0 bases, with 8 bases left in between. The CDR3 reads CASSQVSGSTDTQYF. CDR3 nucleotide sequence: TGCGCCAGCAGCCAAGTTAGCGGTAGCACAGATACGCAGTATTTT.

This chain connects TRBV29-1 to TRBJ1-5; 9 bases match TRBD1. This CDR3 has 13 amino acids. The J segment lost 4 bases and the V segment lost 6 bases, leaving 4 bases of the junction unmatched. Germline CDR1 is SQVTM and CDR2 is ANQGSEA. CDR3 nucleotides: TGCAGCGTGGGACAGGGCCGAAATCAGCCCCAGCATTTT. Amino acids: CSVGQGRNQPQHF. The whole variable domain, filled in from reference TRBV29-1 and TRBJ1-5, reads SAVISQKPSRDICQRGTSLTIQCQVDSQVTMMFWYRQQPGQSLTLIATANQGSEATYESGFVIDKFPISRPNLTFSTLTVSNMSPEDSSIYLCSVGQGRNQPQHFGDGTRLSIL.

This rearrangement joins TRBV25-1 to TRBJ2-6; no firm D call. CDR3 length: 17 residues. V was pared by 10 bases and J by 0 bases, with 19 bases between. Germline V gene data show CDR1 as MGHDK and CDR2 as SYGVNS. The CDR3, as DNA: TGTGCCACCGGTGGAAGGGTGCGTGTCTCTGGGGCCAACGTCCTGACTTTC. Its translation is CATGGRVRVSGANVLTF.

The chain links TRBV13 to TRBJ2-3; 9 bases match TRBD2. There are 15 residues in the CDR3. The germline V gene encodes CDR1 PRHDT and CDR2 FYEKMQ (reference sequence). Trimming cost V 2 bases and J 4 bases; bases outside gene matches: 4. CDR3 nucleotide sequence: TGTGCCAGCAGCTTAAGGAGCGGGGGGCCAGATACGCAGTATTTT. Protein sequence: CASSLRSGGPDTQYF.

This clone was seen more than once but under ten times. The rearrangement uses TRBV18 and TRBJ1-6, with D hard to call. CDR1 and CDR2 from the germline V gene are KGHSH and LQKENI. CDR3 length equals 12 residues. V shed 5 bases and J shed 7 bases, with 6 bases lying between them. Here the CDR3 DNA reads TGTGCCAGCTCATCATTAAATTCACCCCTCCACTTT. Amino acid sequence: CASSSLNSPLHF.

The chain uses TRBV11-2 and TRBJ2-3, with no clear D. The CDR3 totals 15 residues. Trimming pared 4 bases from V and 6 bases from J, leaving 17 bases between. Germline values: CDR1 SGHAT, CDR2 FQNNGV. The DNA for the CDR3 is TGTGCCAGCAGCTCAACTACTTTTTTTGTTGATACGCAGTATTTT. Translation: CASSSTTFFVDTQYF.

The rearrangement links TRBV9 to TRBJ1-1; D is unclear. V lost 5 bases to trimming and J lost 7 bases, with 12 bases between them. From germline, CDR1 is SGDLS and CDR2 YYNGEE. The CDR3 spans 12 residues. Here the CDR3 reads CASSPTGLEAFF. The CDR3 region has the DNA TGTGCCAGCAGTCCGACCGGCCTTGAAGCTTTCTTT.

This clone has more than one count but fewer than ten. The J gene is TRBJ1-5, the V gene TRBV6-1; D is perhaps TRBD1 (5 bases). Germline assignment: CDR1 MNHNS and CDR2 SASEGT. The CDR3 has 15 residues. The ends were cut back, 8 bases at V and 2 bases at J, with 16 bases in the middle. The chain's CDR3 is CASHSVRGGNQPQHF. CDR3 coding DNA: TGTGCCAGCCATTCCGTGAGGGGCGGCAATCAGCCCCAGCATTTT.